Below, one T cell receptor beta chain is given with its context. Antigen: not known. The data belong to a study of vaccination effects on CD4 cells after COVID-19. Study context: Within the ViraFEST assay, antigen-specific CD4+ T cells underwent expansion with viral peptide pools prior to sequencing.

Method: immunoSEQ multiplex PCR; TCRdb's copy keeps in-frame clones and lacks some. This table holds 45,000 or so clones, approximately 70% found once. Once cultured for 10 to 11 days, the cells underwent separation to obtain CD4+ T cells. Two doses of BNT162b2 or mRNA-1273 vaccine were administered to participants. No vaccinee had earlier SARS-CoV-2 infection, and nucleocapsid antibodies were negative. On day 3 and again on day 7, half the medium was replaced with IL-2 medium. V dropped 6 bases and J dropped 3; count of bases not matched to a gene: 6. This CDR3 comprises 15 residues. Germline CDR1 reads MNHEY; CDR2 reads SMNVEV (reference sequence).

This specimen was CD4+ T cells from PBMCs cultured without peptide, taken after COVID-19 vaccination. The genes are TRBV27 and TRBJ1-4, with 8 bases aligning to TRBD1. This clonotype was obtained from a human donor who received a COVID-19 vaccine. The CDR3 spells CASRGLTGANEKLFF. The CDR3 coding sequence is TGTGCCAGCAGGGGGTTGACAGGGGCTAATGAAAAACTGTTTTTT.